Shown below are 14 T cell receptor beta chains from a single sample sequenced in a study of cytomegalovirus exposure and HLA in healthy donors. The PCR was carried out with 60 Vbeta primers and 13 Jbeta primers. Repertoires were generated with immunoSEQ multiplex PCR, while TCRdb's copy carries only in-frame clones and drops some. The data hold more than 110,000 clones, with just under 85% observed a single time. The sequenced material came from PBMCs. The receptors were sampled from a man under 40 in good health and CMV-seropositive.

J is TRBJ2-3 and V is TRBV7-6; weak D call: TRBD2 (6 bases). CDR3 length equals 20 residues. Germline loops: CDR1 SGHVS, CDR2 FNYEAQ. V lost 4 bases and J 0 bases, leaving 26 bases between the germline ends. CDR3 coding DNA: TGTGCCAGCAGCTCCCAGGTTCGGGGGAGGTTCGTTCCTAGCACAGATACGCAGTATTTT. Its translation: CASSSQVRGRFVPSTDTQYF.

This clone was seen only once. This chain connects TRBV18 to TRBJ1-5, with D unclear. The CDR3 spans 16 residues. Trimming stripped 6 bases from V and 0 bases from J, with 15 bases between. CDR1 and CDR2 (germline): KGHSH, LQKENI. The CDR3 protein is CASSPAGLYSNQPQHF. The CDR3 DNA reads TGTGCCAGCTCCCCGGCAGGACTTTATAGCAATCAGCCCCAGCATTTT. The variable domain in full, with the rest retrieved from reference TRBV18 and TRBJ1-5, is NAGVMQNPRHLVRRRGQEARLRCSPMKGHSHVYWYRQLPEEGLKFMVYLQKENIIDESGMPKERFSAEFPKEGPSILRIQQVVRGDSAAYFCASSPAGLYSNQPQHFGDGTRLSIL.

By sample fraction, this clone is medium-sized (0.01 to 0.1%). CDR3 residues: CASVPSDRATQETQYF. DNA of the CDR3: TGTGCCAGCGTACCGTCGGACAGGGCGACGCAAGAGACCCAGTACTTC. The gene calls are TRBV28 and TRBJ2-5; 8 bases agree with TRBD1. The V gene end was trimmed by 8 bases and the J gene end by 2 bases; junction bases not matched to a gene: 13. The CDR3 totals 16 residues. Germline CDR1 reads MDHEN; CDR2 reads SYDVKM.

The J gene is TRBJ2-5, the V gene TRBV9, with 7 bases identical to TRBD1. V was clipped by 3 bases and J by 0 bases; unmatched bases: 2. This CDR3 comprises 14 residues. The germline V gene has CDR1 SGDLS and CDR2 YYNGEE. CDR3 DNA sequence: TGTGCCAGCAGCGCGACAGGGTACCAAGAGACCCAGTACTTC. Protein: CASSATGYQETQYF.

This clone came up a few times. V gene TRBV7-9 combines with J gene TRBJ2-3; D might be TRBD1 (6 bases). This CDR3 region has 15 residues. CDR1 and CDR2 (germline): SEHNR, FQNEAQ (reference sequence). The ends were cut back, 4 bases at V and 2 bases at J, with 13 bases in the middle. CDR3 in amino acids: CASSSGTTSTDTQYF. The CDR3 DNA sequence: TGTGCCAGCAGCTCCGGGACAACTTCCACAGATACGCAGTATTTT.

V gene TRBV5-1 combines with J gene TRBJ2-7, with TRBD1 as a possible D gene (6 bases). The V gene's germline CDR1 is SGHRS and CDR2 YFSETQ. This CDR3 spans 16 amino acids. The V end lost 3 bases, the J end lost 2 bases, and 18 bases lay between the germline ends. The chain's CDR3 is CASSSPTTGSPYEQYF. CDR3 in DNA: TGCGCCAGCAGCTCTCCGACGACAGGCAGCCCCTACGAGCAGTACTTC.

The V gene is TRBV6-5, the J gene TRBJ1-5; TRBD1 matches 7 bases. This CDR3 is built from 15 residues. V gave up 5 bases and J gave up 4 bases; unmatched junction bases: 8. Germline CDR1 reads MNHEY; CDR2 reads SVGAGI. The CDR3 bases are TGTGCCAGCAGTCCTACAGGGGTTTCAAATCAGCCCCAGCATTTT. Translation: CASSPTGVSNQPQHF.

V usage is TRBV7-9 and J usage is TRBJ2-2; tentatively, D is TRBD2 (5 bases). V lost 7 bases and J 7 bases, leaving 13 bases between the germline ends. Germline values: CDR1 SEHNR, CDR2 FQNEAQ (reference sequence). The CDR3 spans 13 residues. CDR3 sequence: CASTLGGVGELFF. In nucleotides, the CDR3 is TGTGCCAGCACCCTAGGAGGAGTCGGGGAGCTGTTTTTT.

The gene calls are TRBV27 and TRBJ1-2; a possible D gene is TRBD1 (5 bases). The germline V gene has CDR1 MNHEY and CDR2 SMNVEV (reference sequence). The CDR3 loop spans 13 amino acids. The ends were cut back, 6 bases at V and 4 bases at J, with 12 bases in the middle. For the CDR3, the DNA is TGTGCCAGCAGGGACGCGGGGGTCTATGGCTACACCTTC. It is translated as CASRDAGVYGYTF.

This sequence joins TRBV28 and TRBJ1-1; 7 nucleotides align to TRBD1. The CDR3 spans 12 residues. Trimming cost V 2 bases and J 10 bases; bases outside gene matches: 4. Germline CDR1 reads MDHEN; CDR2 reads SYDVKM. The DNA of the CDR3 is TGTGCCAGCAGTTTAGACAGGGCAGGAGCTTTCTTT. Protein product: CASSLDRAGAFF.

CDR3 bases: TGTGCCAGCAGCACCTGGACAGGGGCGATATACGAGCAGTACTTC. It is translated as CASSTWTGAIYEQYF. V gene TRBV11-1 combines with J gene TRBJ2-7, with 9 bases identical to TRBD1. There are 15 residues in the CDR3. V lost 5 bases and J lost 4; bases outside the gene matches: 9. Germline-derived CDR1 and CDR2 are SGHAT and FQDESV (reference sequence).

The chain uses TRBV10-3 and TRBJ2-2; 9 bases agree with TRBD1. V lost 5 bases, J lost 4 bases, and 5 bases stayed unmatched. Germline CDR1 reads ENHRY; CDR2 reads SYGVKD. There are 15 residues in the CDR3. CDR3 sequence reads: CAISPGQGITGELFF. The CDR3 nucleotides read TGTGCCATCAGTCCGGGACAGGGAATCACCGGGGAGCTGTTTTTT.

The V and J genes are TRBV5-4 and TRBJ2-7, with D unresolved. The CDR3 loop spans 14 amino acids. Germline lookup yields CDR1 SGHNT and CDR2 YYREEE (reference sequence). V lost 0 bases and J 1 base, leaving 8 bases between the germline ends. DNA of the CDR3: TGTGCCAGCAGCTTGGGTCGCGATTCCTACGAGCAGTACTTC. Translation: CASSLGRDSYEQYF.

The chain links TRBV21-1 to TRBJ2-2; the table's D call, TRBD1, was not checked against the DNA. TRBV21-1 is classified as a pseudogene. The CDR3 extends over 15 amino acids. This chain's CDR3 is CASSKAPTSTGELFF. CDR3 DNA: TGTGCCAGCAGCAAAGCGCCGACAAGCACCGGGGAGCTGTTTTTT.